A selection of T cell receptor beta chains follows, all from one sample in a study of shared clonotypes between healthy human individuals. Generated by immunoSEQ multiplex PCR, the TCRdb table keeps only in-frame clones and is missing some. The table shows some 2.1 million clones, with 80% to 95% occurring only once. The sample consisted of naive CD8+ T cells from PBMCs. These TCRs come from a man younger than 35 in good health. Some clones in this sample may be carry-over from other donors' samples. Each CDR3 is given with its conserved first and last residue. The D gene is left open where the match is weak. Some rows mark clone size as missing; the rest say once, few, many or name a class of expanded clone.

d_call	j_call	clone_size	v_call	cdr3_aa	cdr3_nt
-	TRBJ2-1	-	TRBV27	CASSFAGYNEQFF	TGTGCCAGCAGTTTCGCGGGATACAATGAGCAGTTCTTC
-	TRBJ1-5	once	TRBV28	CASSSDVKEYNQPQHF	TGTGCCAGCAGTTCCGATGTTAAGGAGTACAATCAGCCCCAGCATTTT
TRBD1	TRBJ1-4	-	TRBV2	CASRNRGVGEKLFF	TGTGCCAGCAGGAACAGGGGTGTTGGTGAAAAACTGTTTTTT
-	TRBJ2-2	-	TRBV28	CASILKGGTGELFF	TGTGCCAGCATCTTAAAGGGTGGAACCGGGGAGCTGTTTTTT
TRBD1	TRBJ2-2	-	TRBV28	CASEKGTGLAGELFF	TGTGCCAGCGAAAAAGGGACAGGGCTTGCCGGGGAGCTGTTTTTT
-	TRBJ2-1	-	TRBV5-1	CASSYPLGQYNEQFF	TGCGCCAGCAGCTACCCGTTGGGGCAATACAATGAGCAGTTCTTC
-	TRBJ1-1	-	TRBV13	CASSLSQLPEAFF	TGTGCCAGCAGCTTATCTCAGTTGCCTGAAGCTTTCTTT
-	TRBJ2-7	-	TRBV7-9	CASSLIPEYEQYF	TGTGCCAGCAGCCTAATACCCGAATACGAGCAGTACTTC
-	TRBJ2-1	-	TRBV6-1	CASSANYNEQFF	TGTGCCAGCAGCGCTAACTACAATGAGCAGTTCTTC
TRBD2	TRBJ2-1	once	TRBV27	CASTLAGGLPYNEQFF	TGTGCCAGCACGCTAGCGGGAGGACTGCCCTACAATGAGCAGTTCTTC
-	TRBJ2-7	-	TRBV27	CASSWGLGERYEQYF	TGTGCCAGCAGTTGGGGTCTGGGGGAGAGGTACGAGCAGTACTTC
-	TRBJ2-2	-	TRBV11-3	CASSTRTGAGELFF	TGTGCCAGCAGCACCCGGACGGGGGCCGGGGAGCTGTTTTTT
TRBD2	TRBJ2-2	-	TRBV7-9	CASSLPLAGATGELFF	TGTGCCAGCAGCCTTCCCTTAGCGGGAGCCACCGGGGAGCTGTTTTTT
-	TRBJ2-2	-	TRBV5-4	CASSRPTGRGTGELFF	TGTGCCAGCAGCCGTCCAACAGGAAGGGGAACCGGGGAGCTGTTTTTT
TRBD1	TRBJ1-2	-	TRBV19	CASSIGPGQGNYGYTF	TGTGCCAGTAGTATAGGCCCGGGACAGGGAAACTATGGCTACACCTTC
-	TRBJ2-5	-	TRBV13	CASSADREETQYF	TGTGCCAGCAGCGCAGACAGAGAAGAGACCCAGTACTTC
-	TRBJ1-1	-	TRBV27	CASRGLLNTEAFF	TGTGCCAGCAGGGGATTACTTAACACTGAAGCTTTCTTT
-	TRBJ1-1	-	TRBV5-1	CASSGEGPPEAFF	TGCGCCAGCAGCGGTGAGGGACCCCCTGAAGCTTTCTTT
TRBD2	TRBJ2-1	-	TRBV27	CASSLSRGSLNNEQFF	TGTGCCAGCAGTTTATCGCGCGGGAGTCTGAACAATGAGCAGTTCTTC
-	TRBJ1-2	-	TRBV11-2	CASSLAPTLEGNYGYTF	TGTGCCAGCAGCTTAGCCCCCACATTGGAGGGGAACTATGGCTACACCTTC
-	TRBJ2-1	-	TRBV19	CASSIRGRSSYNEQFF	TGTGCCAGTAGTATAAGGGGGAGGAGCTCCTACAATGAGCAGTTCTTC
-	TRBJ2-2	-	TRBV7-2	CASSLGPNIANGELFF	TGTGCCAGCAGCTTAGGGCCGAACATAGCCAACGGGGAGCTGTTTTTT
-	TRBJ2-2	-	TRBV19	CATRLRDSETGELFF	TGTGCCACCCGCCTGCGGGACAGTGAGACCGGGGAGCTGTTTTTT
TRBD2	TRBJ2-2	-	TRBV27	CASSLGLGGSDTGELFF	TGTGCCAGCAGTTTGGGATTGGGAGGGAGCGACACCGGGGAGCTGTTTTTT
-	TRBJ2-7	-	TRBV27	CASSLIGSSYEQYF	TGTGCCAGCAGCCTCATCGGCAGTTCCTACGAGCAGTACTTC